The 31 T cell receptor beta chains presented below share a single source sample, sequenced in a study of Ad26.COV2.S vaccination and SARS-CoV-2 variants. Some clones are missing from TCRdb's copy, which holds only in-frame ones; the method was immunoSEQ multiplex PCR. Among under 400,000 clones listed, about nine tenths were seen once. The sample's treatment: around 19 received Ad26.COV2.S at low or high dose, single or two shots; roughly 5 received placebo; per-sample allocation not given. Collection of samples fell on day 63 after the first vaccine or placebo injection. The specimen was peripheral blood, collected in a trial of Ad26.COV2.S vaccine versus placebo. The receptors derive from a person between 18 and 65 years old who received the Ad26.COV2.S COVID-19 vaccine or a placebo.

V usage is TRBV9 and J usage is TRBJ1-2, with 12 bases lining up with TRBD1. The CDR3 runs 15 residues. Germline V gives CDR1 SGDLS, CDR2 YYNGEE. V gave up 5 bases and J gave up 8 bases; unmatched junction bases: 10. CDR3 coding DNA: TGTGCCAGCAGTGGCCCCGGGACAGGGGGCCAGGGCTACACCTTC. Protein sequence: CASSGPGTGGQGYTF.

The rearrangement links TRBV2 to TRBJ2-3; D is perhaps TRBD1 (6 bases). V was trimmed by 3 bases and J by 0 bases, leaving 13 bases between them. This CDR3 has 16 amino acids. Germline CDR1 is SNHLY and CDR2 is FYNNEI. This chain's CDR3 is CASSEAGVFSTDTQYF. The DNA for the CDR3 is TGTGCCAGCAGTGAGGCAGGGGTCTTTAGCACAGATACGCAGTATTTT.

V gene TRBV6-2 or TRBV6-3 combines with J gene TRBJ1-2; a possible D gene is TRBD1 (6 bases). Per germline, CDR1 MNHEY and CDR2 SVGEGT. This CDR3 has 16 amino acids. With 5 bases removed from V and 4 bases from J, the gap between germline ends came to 20 bases. CDR3 nucleotide sequence: TGTGCCAGCAGTCAAGCGGGAACAGGGAGAATCTATGGCTACACCTTC. Amino acids: CASSQAGTGRIYGYTF.

This clone has just a few counts. This sequence joins TRBV15 and TRBJ1-4, with D hard to call. Trimming left V 1 base short and J 1 base short, with 16 bases between. CDR1 LNHNV and CDR2 YYDKDF come from the germline V gene (reference sequence). The CDR3 has 18 amino acids. As DNA, the CDR3 is TGTGCCACCAGCAGAGGGCTCTGGACCGTGCGAACTAATGAAAAACTGTTTTTT. It is translated as CATSRGLWTVRTNEKLFF. Full variable domain (outside the CDR3, taken from reference TRBV15 and TRBJ1-4): DAMVIQNPRYQVTQFGKPVTLSCSQTLNHNVMYWYQQKSSQAPKLLFHYYDKDFNNEADTPDNFQSRRPNTSFCFLDIRSPGLGDTAMYLCATSRGLWTVRTNEKLFFGSGTQLSVL.

The chain couples TRBV7-9 to TRBJ2-1; the match to TRBD2 covers 9 bases. Looked up from germline, CDR1 is SEHNR and CDR2 is FQNEAQ (reference sequence). The CDR3 has 17 residues. The V and J ends lost 0 bases and 8 bases, in that order; junction bases with no gene match: 11. This CDR3 is CASSLAMGGGGADEQFF. The CDR3 bases are TGTGCCAGCAGCTTAGCGATGGGAGGCGGGGGGGCCGATGAGCAGTTCTTC.

The chain recombines TRBV11-2 with TRBJ2-3, with no clear D. Germline assignment: CDR1 SGHAT and CDR2 FQNNGV. This CDR3 spans 11 amino acids. The V gene lost 0 bases and the J gene lost 5 bases, with 0 bases spanning the gap. The CDR3 is CASSLEDTQYF. In nucleotides, the CDR3 is TGTGCCAGCAGCTTAGAAGATACGCAGTATTTT.

This clone is a singleton in its sample. V gene TRBV9 combines with J gene TRBJ1-5; the D gene is possibly TRBD1 (6 bases). CDR3 length: 14 amino acids. Trimming left V 0 bases short and J 2 bases short, with 6 bases between. Looked up from germline, CDR1 is SGDLS and CDR2 is YYNGEE. The CDR3 DNA reads TGTGCCAGCAGCGTAGCAGGGGGCAATCAGCCCCAGCATTTT. This gives the protein CASSVAGGNQPQHF. The whole variable domain, filled in from reference TRBV9 and TRBJ1-5, reads DSGVTQTPKHLITATGQRVTLRCSPRSGDLSVYWYQQSLDQGLQFLIQYYNGEERAKGNILERFSAQQFPDLHSELNLSSLELGDSALYFCASSVAGGNQPQHFGDGTRLSIL.

This clone showed up just a few times. The chain carries TRBV25-1 and TRBJ1-2, with TRBD1 matching over 8 bases. V gave up 3 bases and J gave up 6 bases; unmatched junction bases: 6. The V gene's germline CDR1 is MGHDK and CDR2 SYGVNS. This CDR3 comprises 14 residues. The CDR3 region has the DNA TGTGCCAGCAGTGAGAGGGGGACAGGCGATGGCTACACCTTC. This codes for CASSERGTGDGYTF.

This chain uses TRBV7-9 with TRBJ2-2; the D is unclear. The CDR3 runs to 12 residues. CDR1 is SEHNR, CDR2 FQNEAQ, per germline (reference sequence). The ends were cut back, 5 bases at V and 2 bases at J, with 3 bases in the middle. The CDR3 region is CASSTNTGELFF. Written as DNA, the CDR3 is TGTGCCAGCAGCACAAACACCGGGGAGCTGTTTTTT.

This clone was observed a single time. DNA of the CDR3: TGTGCCAGCAGCCAAGTGGTCGGAGGGAACGAGCAGTACTTC. Residues: CASSQVVGGNEQYF. The chain combines TRBV14 with TRBJ2-7, with a tentative D call TRBD2 (6 bases). The CDR3 length is 14 residues. V dropped 1 base and J dropped 5 bases, with 12 bases sitting between them. Germline assignment: CDR1 SGHDN and CDR2 FVKESK.

Comments on this clone: Other DNA sequences within the sample encode an identical CDR3. J is TRBJ1-3 and V is TRBV20-1, with D unclear. The V and J ends lost 3 bases and 2 bases respectively, with 2 bases between them. The germline CDR1 and CDR2 sequences are DFQATT and SNEGSKA (reference sequence). The CDR3 contains 11 residues. CDR3 sequence (DNA): TGCAGTGCTAGTCCTGGAAACACCATATATTTT. Amino acid sequence: CSASPGNTIYF.

V usage is TRBV7-2 and J usage is TRBJ2-3; possible D gene TRBD1, 6 bases. This CDR3 spans 14 amino acids. V was clipped by 5 bases and J by 2 bases, with 11 bases between them. Looked up from germline, CDR1 is SGHTA and CDR2 is FQGNSA. In nucleotides, the CDR3 is TGTGCCAGCAGCCCTGGACAGTACACAGATACGCAGTATTTT. Protein sequence: CASSPGQYTDTQYF.

J is TRBJ1-5 and V is TRBV25-1; no clear D gene. This CDR3 region has 12 residues. V was pared by 1 base and J by 9 bases, with 7 bases between. CDR1 is MGHDK and CDR2 is SYGVNS in the germline V gene. This CDR3 is CASSELGGPQHF. Here the CDR3 DNA reads TGTGCCAGCAGTGAATTGGGCGGGCCCCAGCATTTT.

The gene calls are TRBV6-5 and TRBJ1-5; D not resolved. The CDR3 extends over 14 amino acids. The germline V gene has CDR1 MNHEY and CDR2 SVGAGI. V lost 0 bases and J lost 3, with 6 bases in between. The CDR3 loop reads CASSYSIYNQPQHF. CDR3 coding DNA: TGTGCCAGCAGTTACTCTATATACAATCAGCCCCAGCATTTT.

The chain links TRBV11-3 to TRBJ2-5, with a tentative D call TRBD1 (6 bases). The germline V and J ends were trimmed by 3 bases and 5 bases, with 16 bases remaining between them. Germline-derived CDR1 and CDR2 are SGHNT and YENEEA. This CDR3 comprises 15 residues. The CDR3 reads CASSLGDKFPETQYF. The DNA for the CDR3 is TGTGCCAGCAGCTTGGGGGACAAATTCCCGGAGACCCAGTACTTC.

V and J are TRBV13 and TRBJ1-2; 11 positions agree with TRBD1. Germline CDR1 and CDR2: PRHDT and FYEKMQ (reference sequence). The V and J ends lost 11 bases and 5 bases, in that order; junction bases with no gene match: 7. This CDR3 comprises 13 residues. For the CDR3, the DNA is TGTGCCGGTGGACAGGGGGCGGGGTATGGCTACACCTTC. This codes for CAGGQGAGYGYTF.

The chain employs TRBV30 and TRBJ2-5; TRBD2 matches 7 bases. The ends lost 8 bases at V and 2 bases at J; junction bases unmatched: 11. CDR3 length: 14 residues. The germline CDR1 and CDR2 sequences are GTSNPN and SVGIG (reference sequence). The CDR3 reads CARMGGGGQETQYF. The CDR3, as DNA: TGTGCCCGGATGGGTGGGGGGGGTCAAGAGACCCAGTACTTC.

This chain uses TRBV12-3 or TRBV12-4 with TRBJ1-5, with D possibly matching TRBD1 (6 bases). V dropped 5 bases and J dropped 4 bases, with 9 bases sitting between them. The CDR3 loop spans 13 amino acids. CDR3 protein: CASSPGQNQPQHF. The CDR3 bases are TGTGCCAGCAGTCCCGGACAGAATCAGCCCCAGCATTTT.

The chain combines TRBV6-5 with TRBJ1-2; possible D gene TRBD1, 5 bases. The germline gives CDR1 MNHEY, CDR2 SVGAGI. CDR3 length: 14 amino acids. Trimming took off 2 bases at V and 0 bases at J, with 7 bases between the two ends. CDR3 sequence (DNA): TGTGCCAGCAGTTACGACAGCTCTAACTATGGCTACACCTTC. Its translation: CASSYDSSNYGYTF.

This chain links TRBV25-1 with TRBJ1-5; no clear D gene. The CDR3 extends over 14 amino acids. The V gene lost 1 base and the J gene lost 5 bases, with 9 bases spanning the gap. CDR1 and CDR2 (germline): MGHDK, SYGVNS. Written as DNA, the CDR3 is TGTGCCAGCAGTGAATTCGAGGGCCATCAGCCCCAGCATTTT. Encoded protein: CASSEFEGHQPQHF.

V gene TRBV5-6 combines with J gene TRBJ1-3; D gene unclear. Trimming left V 1 base short and J 0 bases short, with 8 bases between. This CDR3 has 15 amino acids. Germline assignment: CDR1 SGHDT and CDR2 YYEEEE. In nucleotides, the CDR3 is TGTGCCAGCAGCTTGACCCCGAGCTCTGGAAACACCATATATTTT. Its protein is CASSLTPSSGNTIYF.

V and J are TRBV10-3 and TRBJ2-3; D remains ambiguous. Germline V gene sequence: CDR1 ENHRY, CDR2 SYGVKD. This CDR3 spans 14 amino acids. V lost 0 bases and J 4 bases, leaving 8 bases between the germline ends. The CDR3 loop reads CAISESGSPDTQYF. In DNA, the CDR3 is TGTGCCATCAGTGAGTCGGGGTCCCCAGATACGCAGTATTTT.

V gene TRBV5-1 combines with J gene TRBJ2-1; D call uncertain. Trimming cost V 0 bases and J 1 base, with 8 bases left between them. The CDR3 extends over 15 amino acids. Germline CDR1 is SGHRS and CDR2 is YFSETQ. CDR3 loop: CASSLARGSYNEQFF. The CDR3 DNA reads TGCGCCAGCAGCTTGGCCAGAGGATCCTACAATGAGCAGTTCTTC.

V and J are TRBV2 and TRBJ2-6; D unclear. Trimming removed 8 bases from V and 0 bases from J, with 8 bases in between. In germline, CDR1 is SNHLY, CDR2 FYNNEI. The CDR3 consists of 14 residues. This CDR3 is CASFPISGANVLTF. The CDR3 DNA reads TGTGCCAGCTTCCCGATCTCTGGGGCCAACGTCCTGACTTTC.

The V and J genes are TRBV5-1 and TRBJ2-3; D not certain. V dropped 6 bases and J dropped 0 bases, with 5 bases sitting between them. The CDR3 sequence is 12 residues long. The germline V gene has CDR1 SGHRS and CDR2 YFSETQ. The CDR3 sequence: CASKRSTDTQYF. In DNA form, the CDR3 reads TGCGCCAGCAAGAGAAGCACAGATACGCAGTATTTT. Filled out from reference TRBV5-1 and TRBJ2-3, the complete variable domain reads KAGVTQTPRYLIKTRGQQVTLSCSPISGHRSVSWYQQTPGQGLQFLFEYFSETQRNKGNFPGRFSGRQFSNSRSEMNVSTLELGDSALYLCASKRSTDTQYFGPGTRLTVL.

The CDR3 sequence: CASLTGVNTEAFF. The CDR3, as DNA: TGTGCCAGCCTGACAGGGGTGAACACTGAAGCTTTCTTT. The chain recombines TRBV21-1 with TRBJ1-1; the DNA was not compared with TRBD1, the D call given in the table. TRBV21-1 is a documented pseudogene. This CDR3 is built from 13 residues.

CDR3: CASSMGVRDQPQHF. Written as DNA, the CDR3 is TGTGCCAGTAGTATGGGGGTTCGGGATCAGCCCCAGCATTTT. The chain carries TRBV19 and TRBJ1-5, with a possible D match to TRBD1 (5 bases). The CDR3 totals 14 residues. Per germline, CDR1 LNHDA and CDR2 SQIVND (reference sequence). With 3 bases removed from V and 5 bases from J, the gap between germline ends came to 11 bases.

The V and J genes are TRBV5-8 and TRBJ2-5; D ambiguous. The CDR3 runs 15 residues. Looked up from germline, CDR1 is SGHTS and CDR2 is YDEGEE. The V and J ends lost 2 bases and 0 bases respectively, with 11 bases between them. The chain's CDR3 is CASSFRRTYQETQYF. CDR3 sequence (DNA): TGTGCCAGCAGCTTCCGGCGGACGTACCAAGAGACCCAGTACTTC.

The CDR3 loop is CASSLALNRENQPQHF. As DNA, the CDR3 is TGTGCCAGCAGCTTAGCGCTCAACCGGGAAAATCAGCCCCAGCATTTT. The rearrangement uses TRBV7-9 and TRBJ1-5; D remains ambiguous. The CDR3 extends over 16 amino acids. CDR1 and CDR2 from the germline V gene are SEHNR and FQNEAQ (reference sequence). With 0 bases removed from V and 4 bases from J, the gap between germline ends came to 13 bases.

The chain carries TRBV9 and TRBJ1-5; TRBD1 matches at 7 bases. Germline CDR1 is SGDLS and CDR2 is YYNGEE. This CDR3 region has 14 residues. The trim removed 3 bases at V and 3 bases at J, leaving 3 bases unmatched. The DNA for the CDR3 is TGTGCCAGCAGCGGGGGACAGAACAATCAGCCCCAGCATTTT. As protein: CASSGGQNNQPQHF.

The chain recombines TRBV7-8 with TRBJ1-1; D may be TRBD1 (5 bases). V lost 3 bases, J lost 4 bases, and 9 bases lay in between. Looked up from germline, CDR1 is SGHVS and CDR2 is FQNEAQ. The CDR3 is 13 residues long. The CDR3 DNA reads as TGTGCCAGCAGCTTGCGGGGGATCACTGAAGCTTTCTTT. As protein: CASSLRGITEAFF. The full variable domain, completed using reference TRBV7-8 and TRBJ1-1, is GAGVSQSPRYKVAKRGQDVALRCDPISGHVSLFWYQQALGQGPEFLTYFQNEAQLDKSGLPSDRFFAERPEGSVSTLKIQRTQQEDSAVYLCASSLRGITEAFFGQGTRLTVV.